This T cell receptor (beta chain) derives from a study of radiation and T cells in renal cell carcinoma (dated by TCRdb to about 2020). Broadly, across the study: Samples were obtained from a clinical trial, in which 15 Gy stereotactic body radiation therapy was delivered to primary renal cell carcinomas and nephrectomy was performed 4 weeks later. Across all 50 or so samples, 4 million to 5 million unique CDR3 nucleotide sequences encoding over 2.5 million unique CDR3 amino acid sequences were identified. In total, 53 samples, comprising some 25 tumors and some 27 peripheral blood samples, were subjected to TCR beta sequencing. Overall results and qualifications from the work: With a single-armed trial design, the study had no way to address how radiation dose or scheduling affects the TCR repertoire. In blood, the top tumor clonotypes increased between baseline and 2 weeks post-radiation and then shrank by 4 weeks, which suggests that tumor-resident clones expanded only transiently. Dynamics of the blood repertoire were not tracked past 4 weeks after treatment. Because pretreatment tumor biopsies were not available, the study could not determine whether clonotypes were already present within the tumor at baseline.

Reading the label with the study, this specimen's time point is: blood 2 weeks post-SBRT. The treatment or condition label, as the study defines it: 15 Gy SBRT to primary tumor, nephrectomy 4 weeks later. Serial peripheral blood from radiation-treated patients was sampled at baseline, 2 weeks and 4 weeks after SBRT to track tumor-enriched clonotypes. Renal cell carcinoma with clear cell pathology was present in all patients. Genomic DNA for TCR sequencing was prepared using the QIAamp DNA Blood Mini Kit (Qiagen). Samples were included in the analyses only if all quality control checks were passed. V was cut back by 7 bases and J by 7 bases, leaving a gap of 10 bases between them. CDR1 SQVTM and CDR2 ANQGSEA were looked up in the germline V gene. The CDR3, from cysteine to phenylalanine, totals 11 residues. Just CDR3 DNA is preserved here, 33 bases in frame from base 1. Following the manufacturer's recommendations, the immunoSEQ kit was used to generate TCR beta libraries from genomic DNA. To prepare libraries, a first multiplex PCR with proprietary primers was run, followed by a second PCR that added unique barcodes, and a bead cleanup was done after each round. A positive control reaction and a negative control reaction, both provided in the kit, were run with every batch of samples. The final libraries were assessed on an Agilent 4200 TapeStation D1000 ScreenTape, pooled by volume, and quantified by qPCR. Sequencing was performed on an Illumina NextSeq500 with a MidOutput 150-cycle cartridge, and 156 Read1 and 15 Index1 cycles were run with kit custom primers. The pooled library was loaded at approximately 1 pM, with a roughly 19% PhiX control spiked in. The authors' pipeline ran thus. Vendor-processed data were analyzed in R, and a clonotype was defined as all T cells sharing the same CDR3 nucleotide sequence. In the clone abundance analyses, frequencies in each sample were normalized to that sample's 10,000 most abundant clones. Public T cell clones, which averaged fewer than five per sample, were removed prior to analysis. An abundance difference of at least 32-fold between compartments was the criterion for calling clonotypes tumor-enriched or baseline blood-enriched. A beta-binomial differential abundance model was used to identify clonotypes that were expanded or contracted between blood time points. Tumor-blood repertoire similarity was measured with the Baroni-Urbani and Buser coefficient, and groups were compared using two-tailed Wilcoxon tests in R. TCRdb holds this immuneACCESS table with in-frame rearrangements only. Some clones are missing; in checked studies, unresolved V genes explain under half, and the rest has no known cause. The D gene and trimming were derived from the DNA, and the V and J assignments and clone size from that table. The sample table contains around 80,000 clones; only one count was recorded for roughly 80% of them. The leading ten clones occupy less than 7% of the sample.

On this clone: The antigen it binds to is not known. Per-base quality was not reported, and no clone a single base away is much larger than it.

The receptor comes from a man aged 60 to 75 with renal cell carcinoma. The V gene is TRBV29-1 and the J gene is TRBJ1-4, with a tentative D gene TRBD1 over 5 matching bases. The specimen comprised blood, sampled from a patient whose treatment included radiotherapy and nephrectomy. The DNA sequence reads TGCAGCGCCTCGAGGGGTGAAAAACTGTTTTTT. This gives the protein CSASRGEKLFF.